This T cell receptor beta chain is from a study of blood T cell repertoires in COVID-19. About the study: PBMCs, B-cell-depleted T cells, or T cells provided the cDNA or gDNA that made up the material.

CDR3 length: 16 amino acids. V dropped 4 bases and J dropped 0; count of bases not matched to a gene: 3. Germline values: CDR1 LNHDA, CDR2 SQIVND (reference sequence). Here immunoSEQ multiplex PCR was the method, and the copy in TCRdb shows in-frame clones only, minus some. The table has approximately 260,000 clones, 84% seen once. Participants spanned ages about 18 to 89 years and resided in about 24 US areas. Participant-reported clinical history was the basis for cohort assignment. The sequenced sample consisted of PBMCs or T cells enriched from blood (not recorded which). The chain couples TRBV19 to TRBJ2-1; 10 bases match TRBD2. The clonotype comes from a man aged 30 to 39 with acute COVID-19. The CDR3 DNA reads as TGTGCCAGTAGTACTGCTAGCGGGAGCTCCTACAATGAGCAGTTCTTC. Translating gives CASSTASGSSYNEQFF. Together with reference TRBV19 and TRBJ2-1, the CDR3 gives the full variable domain: DGGITQSPKYLFRKEGQNVTLSCEQNLNHDAMYWYRQDPGQGLRLIYYSQIVNDFQKGDIAEGYSVSREKKESFPLTVTSAQKNPTAFYLCASSTASGSSYNEQFFGPGTRLTVL.